Included here is one T cell receptor beta chain sequence, with context. Trimming took 5 bases from V and 5 from J; bases not matched to a gene: 11. CDR1 is SSHAT, CDR2 FNYEAQ, per germline (reference sequence). The CDR3 loop spans 16 amino acids. These data are taken from a study of cytomegalovirus exposure and HLA in healthy donors. Those who donated were healthy bone marrow donors. This PCR relied on a set of 60 Vbeta primers and 13 Jbeta primers. The protocol was immunoSEQ multiplex PCR, while the TCRdb copy is restricted to in-frame clones and leaves out a portion. This table holds about 120,000 clones, over 8.5% found once.

Sequencing used PBMCs. This rearrangement joins TRBV7-7 to TRBJ2-2; 7 nucleotides agree with TRBD1. The source of this sequence is a woman in her 40s in good health and CMV-seropositive. The CDR3 nucleotides are TGTGCCAGCAGCCCCCCGACAGGGTTACGAACCGGGGAGCTGTTTTTT. It yields the protein CASSPPTGLRTGELFF.